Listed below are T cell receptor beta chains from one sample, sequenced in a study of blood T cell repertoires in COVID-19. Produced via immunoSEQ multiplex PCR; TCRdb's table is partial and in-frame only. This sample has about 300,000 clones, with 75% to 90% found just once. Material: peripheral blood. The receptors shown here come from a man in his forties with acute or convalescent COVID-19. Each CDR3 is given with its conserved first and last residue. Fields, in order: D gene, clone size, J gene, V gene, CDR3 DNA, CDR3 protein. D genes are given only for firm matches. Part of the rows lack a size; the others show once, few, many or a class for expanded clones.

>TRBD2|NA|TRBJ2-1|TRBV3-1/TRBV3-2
TGTGCCAGCAGCCCACCTCTGGGACTAGCGGGGACATACAATGAGCAGTTCTTC
CASSPPLGLAGTYNEQFF
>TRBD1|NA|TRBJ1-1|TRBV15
TGTGCCACCAGCAGGTGGGGACAGGGGAACACTGAAGCTTTCTTT
CATSRWGQGNTEAFF
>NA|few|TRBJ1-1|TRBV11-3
TGTGCCAGCAGCTTCACCCGGACGGAGGTGCGCACTGAAGCTTTCTTT
CASSFTRTEVRTEAFF
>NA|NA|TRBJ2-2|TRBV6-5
TGTGCCAGCAGTTACTCCCCGGTAGGGAGCACCGGGGAGCTGTTTTTT
CASSYSPVGSTGELFF
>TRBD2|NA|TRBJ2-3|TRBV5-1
TGCGCCAGCAGCTTTGGAACGCTAGCGGGGGGGCCGGGAGATACGCAGTATTTT
CASSFGTLAGGPGDTQYF
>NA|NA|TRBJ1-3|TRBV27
TGTGCCAGCAGTTTATCACCCCGCCCGGGGGCTGGAAACACCATATATTTT
CASSLSPRPGAGNTIYF
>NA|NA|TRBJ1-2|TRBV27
TGTGCCAGCAGTTTAAACAGGGCGGGGGGTTATGGCTACACCTTC
CASSLNRAGGYGYTF
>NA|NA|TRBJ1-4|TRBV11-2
TGTGCCAGCAGCCCCGGGAGGGCTGGTTTAGCTAATGAAAAACTGTTTTTT
CASSPGRAGLANEKLFF
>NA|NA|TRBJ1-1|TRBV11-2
TGTGCCAGCAGCTCTTATCGACAGCCCCGGGTGACTGAAGCTTTCTTT
CASSSYRQPRVTEAFF
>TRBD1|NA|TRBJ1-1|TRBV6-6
TGTGCCAGCATTCCGGGGACAGGCACTGAAGCTTTCTTT
CASIPGTGTEAFF
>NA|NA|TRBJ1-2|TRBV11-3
TGTGCCAGCAGCTTAGAACTGTTGCTGGATGGCTACACCTTC
CASSLELLLDGYTF
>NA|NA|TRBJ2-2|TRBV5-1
TGCGCCAGCAGCCCTGGCTCGGGTATTACCGGGGAGCTGTTTTTT
CASSPGSGITGELFF
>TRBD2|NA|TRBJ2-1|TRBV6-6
TGTGCCAGCAGTTACTCACTAGCGGGGGGGCCTGAGCAGTTCTTC
CASSYSLAGGPEQFF
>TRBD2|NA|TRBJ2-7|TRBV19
TGTGCCAGTAGTCCTAGCGGTCCCTACGAGCAGTACTTC
CASSPSGPYEQYF
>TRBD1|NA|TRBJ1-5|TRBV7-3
TGTGCCAGCAGCAAACAGGGGGGACAGCCCCAGCATTTT
CASSKQGGQPQHF
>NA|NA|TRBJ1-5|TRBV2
TGTGCCAGCAGTTACGAGGGGGAGAAACCCCAGCATTTT
CASSYEGEKPQHF
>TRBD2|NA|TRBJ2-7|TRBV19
TGTGCCAGTAGTATCAGACTAGCGGCCTCGTACGAGCAGTACTTC
CASSIRLAASYEQYF
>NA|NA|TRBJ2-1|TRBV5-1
TGCGCCAGCGGGGACTGGGGTGAGCAGTTCTTC
CASGDWGEQFF
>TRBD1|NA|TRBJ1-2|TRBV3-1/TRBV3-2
TGTGCCAGCAGCCAACCAGACAGGGGCTATGGCTACACCTTC
CASSQPDRGYGYTF
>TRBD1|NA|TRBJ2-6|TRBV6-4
TGTGCCAGCAGCCAGGGGGTTGGGGCCAACGTCCTGACTTTC
CASSQGVGANVLTF
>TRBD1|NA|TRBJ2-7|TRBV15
TGTGCCACCAGCATCAGGGGGCTCCCCTCCTACGAGCAGTACTTC
CATSIRGLPSYEQYF
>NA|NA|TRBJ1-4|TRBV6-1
TGTGCCAGCAGTGACAACCTGGACAGCCGTAATGAAAAACTGTTTTTT
CASSDNLDSRNEKLFF
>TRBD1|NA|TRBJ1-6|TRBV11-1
TGTGCCAGTACCCGGGACAGGGATTCACCCCTCCACTTT
CASTRDRDSPLHF
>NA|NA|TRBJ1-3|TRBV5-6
TGTGCCAGCAGCTCCGACAGGCCCTCTGGAAACACCATATATTTT
CASSSDRPSGNTIYF
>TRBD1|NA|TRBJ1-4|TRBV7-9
TGTGCCAGCAGCCTAGGACAGGGGATTTCAACTAATGAAAAACTGTTTTTT
CASSLGQGISTNEKLFF
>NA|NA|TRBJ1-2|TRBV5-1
TGCGCCAGCAGCTTGGACCGCACAGGGTATGGCTACACCTTC
CASSLDRTGYGYTF